A single sample gave rise to the 24 T cell receptor beta chains below, sequenced in a study of memory B cells and T cells in multiple sclerosis. Using immunoSEQ multiplex PCR, the repertoire was profiled, and TCRdb retains in-frame clones only, with some absent. The sample holds 25,000 to 35,000 clones; more than 75% are singletons and the top ten take about 2.5%. After stimulus-free culture, autoproliferating CFSE-dim and non-proliferating CFSE-high T cells were sequenced separately. Replicate wells were pooled after roughly 7 days of stimulus-free culture of approximately 50 million CFSE-labeled PBMCs. No antigen is known for these receptors. The sequenced sample was PBMCs from blood kept in culture. The receptors originated from a human donor with multiple sclerosis.

This chain joins TRBV6-4 and TRBJ1-5; D call uncertain. Between the trimmed V and J ends, which lost 3 bases and 0 bases, there was a span of 3 bases. The CDR3 is made up of 13 amino acids. Germline V gives CDR1 MRHNA, CDR2 SNTAGT. CDR3 protein: CASSEGSNQPQHF. The CDR3 bases are TGTGCCAGCAGTGAAGGTAGCAATCAGCCCCAGCATTTT.

The chain is built from TRBV29-1 and TRBJ2-3; D gene unclear. The V end was cut by 4 bases, the J end by 6 bases, with 20 bases between. The CDR3 length is 15 residues. The germline V gene has CDR1 SQVTM and CDR2 ANQGSEA. The CDR3 DNA reads as TGCAGCGTTGGGGTGGGCCAGTTGTCTCAGGATACGCAGTATTTT. Its translation: CSVGVGQLSQDTQYF.

The CDR3 loop reads CASSVGTGRLANEKLFF. The CDR3 nucleotides are TGTGCCAGCAGCGTAGGTACGGGACGCTTAGCTAATGAAAAACTGTTTTTT. The rearrangement uses TRBV9 and TRBJ1-4, with TRBD1 as a possible D gene (5 bases). This CDR3 comprises 17 residues. Trimming took off 0 bases at V and 3 bases at J, with 15 bases between the two ends. The germline gives CDR1 SGDLS, CDR2 YYNGEE.

This sequence joins TRBV10-1 and TRBJ2-3, with D perhaps given as TRBD1 or TRBD2 (5 bases each). The CDR3 extends over 15 amino acids. V shed 3 bases and J shed 0 bases, with 10 bases lying between them. Germline-derived CDR1 and CDR2 are WNHNN and SYGVQD (reference sequence). The DNA of the CDR3 is TGCGCCAGCAGTGATCAGGGAGCAAGCACAGATACGCAGTATTTT. Translation gives CASSDQGASTDTQYF.

The chain combines TRBV13 with TRBJ2-6; D is undetermined. This CDR3 comprises 15 residues. Looked up from germline, CDR1 is PRHDT and CDR2 is FYEKMQ (reference sequence). V was cut by 5 bases and J by 0 bases, with 8 bases left in between. CDR3 sequence: CASSPSHSGANVLTF. The CDR3 DNA follows: TGTGCCAGCAGCCCCAGTCACTCTGGGGCCAACGTCCTGACTTTC.

The chain combines TRBV7-8 with TRBJ2-1, with D possibly TRBD2 on 5 matching bases. CDR3 length: 17 amino acids. The V gene lost 2 bases and the J gene lost 5 bases, with 19 bases spanning the gap. In germline, CDR1 is SGHVS, CDR2 FQNEAQ. The CDR3 nucleotides read TGTGCCAGCAGCTTACTCTTAGAGGGAGTGTTCCACAATGAGCAGTTCTTC. Its translation: CASSLLLEGVFHNEQFF.

Notes on this clone: The sample carries other DNA sequences with the same CDR3. This rearrangement joins TRBV29-1 to TRBJ2-7; the match to TRBD2 covers 7 bases. The germline V gene has CDR1 SQVTM and CDR2 ANQGSEA. The CDR3 is made up of 13 amino acids. Trimming cost V 6 bases and J 7 bases; bases outside gene matches: 12. CDR3 DNA sequence: TGCAGCGTCGCAACCCGACCGGGGGGAGAGCAGTACTTC. As protein: CSVATRPGGEQYF.

The rearrangement uses TRBV28 and TRBJ2-5; 11 bases agree with TRBD1. Germline loops: CDR1 MDHEN, CDR2 SYDVKM. This CDR3 region has 16 residues. J lost 5 bases, V lost 2 bases, and 7 bases had no gene match. The CDR3 region has the DNA TGTGCCAGCAGTTTAGGCGGGACAGGGGGACGGGAGACCCAGTACTTC. Translated: CASSLGGTGGRETQYF.

The chain uses TRBV25-1 and TRBJ2-7, with D tentatively TRBD2 (5 bases). CDR3 length equals 15 residues. V lost 7 bases to trimming and J lost 3 bases, with 19 bases between them. Germline CDR1 MGHDK, CDR2 SYGVNS. CDR3 sequence reads: CASTQSGGTGYEQYF. The CDR3 nucleotides read TGTGCCAGCACCCAAAGCGGAGGTACTGGCTACGAGCAGTACTTC.

The V and J genes are TRBV9 and TRBJ1-5; 12 nucleotides align to TRBD1. CDR3 length equals 16 residues. CDR1 is SGDLS and CDR2 is YYNGEE in the germline V gene. V shed 0 bases, J shed 4 bases, and the junction held 2 bases outside the gene matches. The DNA for the CDR3 is TGTGCCAGCAGCGTAGGGGACAGGGGGCATAATCAGCCCCAGCATTTT. Translation gives CASSVGDRGHNQPQHF.

The chain joins TRBV19 to TRBJ1-1, with D perhaps TRBD1 (6 bases). Deletions cut 3 bases from V and 6 bases from J, with 17 bases between. Germline assignment: CDR1 LNHDA and CDR2 SQIVND (reference sequence). The CDR3 spans 15 residues. DNA of the CDR3: TGTGCCAGTAGTATTGCTCCGCAGGGGATTTCTGAAGCTTTCTTT. Residues: CASSIAPQGISEAFF.

This clone has just one count. The chain joins TRBV7-8 to TRBJ1-1, with 7 bases fitting TRBD1. CDR1 and CDR2 (germline): SGHVS, FQNEAQ. V was clipped by 3 bases and J by 7 bases; unmatched bases: 8. The length of the CDR3 is 14 residues. CDR3 protein: CASSLGDRAFEAFF. CDR3 coding DNA: TGTGCCAGCAGCTTGGGTGACAGGGCGTTTGAAGCTTTCTTT.

This chain joins TRBV5-4 and TRBJ2-5, with 10 bases lining up with TRBD2. The J segment lost 2 bases and the V segment lost 0 bases, leaving 4 bases of the junction unmatched. The CDR3 length is 16 residues. Germline lookup yields CDR1 SGHNT and CDR2 YYREEE (reference sequence). CDR3 in amino acids: CASSLALAGDQETQYF. The CDR3 DNA reads TGTGCCAGCAGCTTGGCTCTAGCGGGGGATCAAGAGACCCAGTACTTC.

V usage is TRBV5-1 and J usage is TRBJ1-5, with a tentative D call TRBD1 (6 bases). Deletions cut 0 bases from V and 3 bases from J, with 10 bases between. The CDR3 has 15 residues. From germline, CDR1 is SGHRS and CDR2 YFSETQ. In DNA form, the CDR3 reads TGCGCCAGCAGCTTGGGGGGGACATCCAATCAGCCCCAGCATTTT. Encoded protein: CASSLGGTSNQPQHF.

The J gene is TRBJ2-3, the V gene TRBV29-1; perhaps TRBD2 as D (5 bases). Per germline, CDR1 SQVTM and CDR2 ANQGSEA. V was cut by 4 bases and J by 3 bases, with 8 bases left in between. The CDR3 is made up of 12 amino acids. In nucleotides, the CDR3 is TGCAGCGTTGTAGAGGGAACAGATACGCAGTATTTT. This gives the protein CSVVEGTDTQYF.

This clone is a singleton in its sample. The chain combines TRBV13 with TRBJ1-4; D remains ambiguous. Germline lookup yields CDR1 PRHDT and CDR2 FYEKMQ (reference sequence). Trimming pared 0 bases from V and 8 bases from J, leaving 7 bases between. The CDR3 length is 13 residues. The CDR3 coding sequence is TGTGCCAGCAGCTTAGGCCCGACAGAAAAACTGTTTTTT. This codes for CASSLGPTEKLFF.

The genes are TRBV10-2 and TRBJ2-5, with a weak D call TRBD1 (6 bases). The better agreement between TRBJ2-7 and the DNA end casts doubt on the J call. This CDR3 contains 13 residues. Germline CDR1 reads WSHSY; CDR2 reads SAAADI. As DNA, the CDR3 is TGCGCCAGCAGTGTGGACAGATATCACGAGCAGTACTTC. Amino acids: CASSVDRYHEQYF.

This chain joins TRBV9 and TRBJ2-4, with a tentative D call TRBD2 (6 bases). The V end was cut by 3 bases, the J end by 0 bases, with 10 bases between. The germline gives CDR1 SGDLS, CDR2 YYNGEE. CDR3 length equals 15 residues. CDR3 sequence: CASSGSGLAKNIQYF. The CDR3 DNA reads TGTGCCAGCAGCGGTAGCGGACTAGCCAAAAACATTCAGTACTTC.

This chain connects TRBV6-1 to TRBJ1-5; maybe TRBD1 (5 bases). CDR1 is MNHNS, CDR2 SASEGT, per germline. V lost 7 bases to trimming and J lost 4 bases, with 8 bases between them. The CDR3 extends over 12 amino acids. CDR3 nucleotide sequence: TGTGCCAGCATGACAGTGAATCAGCCCCAGCATTTT. Protein sequence: CASMTVNQPQHF.

V and J are TRBV4-1 and TRBJ1-3, with 7 bases that match TRBD1. The V segment lost 4 bases and the J segment 2 bases; nucleotides outside the gene matches: 5. CDR1 and CDR2 (germline): MGHRA, YSYEKL. The CDR3 covers 15 residues. The CDR3 spells CASSRKQGTGNTIYF. The DNA of the CDR3 is TGCGCCAGCAGCCGAAAACAGGGGACTGGAAACACCATATATTTT.

This clone has a handful of counts. The genes are TRBV7-6 and TRBJ1-3; unclear D gene. Germline V gene lookup returns CDR1 SGHVS and CDR2 FNYEAQ. The CDR3 covers 15 residues. Trimming took off 3 bases at V and 4 bases at J, with 13 bases between the two ends. The CDR3 protein is CASSLSDTGGNTIYF. CDR3 bases: TGTGCCAGCAGCTTGTCGGATACTGGGGGAAACACCATATATTTT.

This clone was observed a handful of times. The chain is built from TRBV19 and TRBJ1-3, with 7 bases identical to TRBD1. The V gene's germline CDR1 is LNHDA and CDR2 SQIVND (reference sequence). V lost 10 bases, J lost 2 bases, and 5 bases stayed unmatched. CDR3 length: 13 amino acids. CDR3 loop: CATTTGPGNTIYF. CDR3 nucleotides: TGTGCCACCACGACAGGGCCTGGAAACACCATATATTTT.

This rearrangement joins TRBV7-2 to TRBJ2-1; 8 nucleotides line up with TRBD2. Trimming removed 2 bases from V and 3 bases from J; junction bases left unmatched: 6. The CDR3 has 16 amino acids. Per germline, CDR1 SGHTA and CDR2 FQGNSA. The CDR3 protein is CASSLIGSGVYNEQFF. DNA of the CDR3: TGTGCCAGCAGCTTAATAGGTAGCGGGGTCTACAATGAGCAGTTCTTC.

The V gene is TRBV7-9, the J gene TRBJ2-5; 7 nucleotides line up with TRBD1. CDR3 length equals 14 residues. Germline values: CDR1 SEHNR, CDR2 FQNEAQ (reference sequence). Trimming at V came to 3 bases and at J to 1 base, leaving 2 bases not matched to a gene. This CDR3 reads CASSFDRAQETQYF. The CDR3 nucleotides read TGTGCCAGCAGCTTCGACAGGGCCCAAGAGACCCAGTACTTC.